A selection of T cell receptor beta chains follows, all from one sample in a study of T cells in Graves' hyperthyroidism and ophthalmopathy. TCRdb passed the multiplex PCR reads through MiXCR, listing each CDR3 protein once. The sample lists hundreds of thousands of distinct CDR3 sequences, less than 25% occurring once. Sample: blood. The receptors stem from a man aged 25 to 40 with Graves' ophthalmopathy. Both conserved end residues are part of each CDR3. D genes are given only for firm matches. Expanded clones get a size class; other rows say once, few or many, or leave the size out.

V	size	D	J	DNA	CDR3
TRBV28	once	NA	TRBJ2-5	TGTGCCAGCAGTTTACAAGCGAGGGAGACCCAGTACTTC	CASSLQARETQYF
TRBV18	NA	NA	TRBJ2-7	TGTGCCAGCTCACCGGCTAGCGAACCCTACGAGCAGTACTTC	CASSPASEPYEQYF
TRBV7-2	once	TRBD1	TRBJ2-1	TGTGCCAGCAGCCCGGGACAGCGATCCTACAATGAGCAGTTCTTC	CASSPGQRSYNEQFF
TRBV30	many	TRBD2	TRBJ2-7	TGTGCCTGGGACGGACTAGCGGGAGGATACGAGCAGTACTTC	CAWDGLAGGYEQYF
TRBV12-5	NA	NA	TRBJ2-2	TGTGCTAGTTCGGTCCAATCGAACACCGGGGAGCTGTTTTTT	CASSVQSNTGELFF
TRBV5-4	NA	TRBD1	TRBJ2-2	TGTGCCAGCACGACAGGGATGGACACCGGGGAGCTGTTTTTT	CASTTGMDTGELFF
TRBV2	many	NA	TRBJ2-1	TGTGCCAGCAGTGAGATGGGGGGCGAAGACAATGAGCAGTTCTTC	CASSEMGGEDNEQFF
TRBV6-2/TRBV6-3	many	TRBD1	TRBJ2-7	TGTGCCAGCAGATCACCGGGACAGGGCTACGAGCAGTACTTC	CASRSPGQGYEQYF
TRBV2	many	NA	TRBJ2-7	TGTGCCAGCAGTGAGGAACTAGCTCGAGAGCAGTACTTC	CASSEELAREQYF
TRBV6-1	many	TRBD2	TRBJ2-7	TGTGCCAGCAGTGCGTGGGGGGGGCAGTACTTC	CASSAWGGQYF
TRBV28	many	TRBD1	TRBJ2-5	TGTGCCAGCAGTTTTACAGGGGAGCGTTATTGGACCCAGTACTTC	CASSFTGERYWTQYF